The 3 T cell receptor beta chains presented below share a single source sample, sequenced in a study of T cells after yellow fever vaccination. One entry per CDR3 protein results from TCRdb running MiXCR on the 5' RACE reads. The profile shows about 260,000 distinct CDR3 sequences, around 4.9% of them singletons. Here the sequenced sample was CD4+ T cells sorted from PBMCs, taken on the day of the yellow fever booster vaccination. The receptor set was obtained from a man younger than 35 who received the YFV17D yellow fever vaccine.

The CDR3 DNA reads as TGTGCCAGCAGACTCGGACCCGGACGGGATTCACCCCTCCACTTT. Translation gives CASRLGPGRDSPLHF. This chain uses TRBV6-5 with TRBJ1-6; D unresolved. Trimming cost V 6 bases and J 8 bases, with 17 bases left between them. Germline CDR1 is MNHEY and CDR2 is SVGAGI. This CDR3 contains 15 residues.

This clonotype was seen only a few times. The chain carries TRBV6-2 or TRBV6-3 and TRBJ1-2, with 7 bases that match TRBD1. The CDR3 spans 16 residues. After removal of 6 bases from V and 2 bases from J, the junction contained 12 bases not matched to a gene. CDR1 is MNHEY, CDR2 SVGEGT, per germline. CDR3 sequence reads: CASRYAGQAENYGYTF. The CDR3 bases are TGTGCCAGCAGATACGCTGGACAGGCGGAAAACTATGGCTACACCTTC.

This clonotype was counted ten times or more. The genes are TRBV11-2 and TRBJ2-5; 12 bases match TRBD2. The CDR3 extends over 14 amino acids. Germline CDR1 reads SGHAT; CDR2 reads FQNNGV. Trimming removed 7 bases from V and 9 bases from J; junction bases left unmatched: 9. The CDR3 loop is CASKAGTSGLAQYF. DNA of the CDR3: TGTGCCAGCAAAGCAGGGACTAGCGGGTTGGCCCAGTACTTC. The full variable domain, completed using reference TRBV11-2 and TRBJ2-5, is EAGVAQSPRYKIIEKRQSVAFWCNPISGHATLYWYQQILGQGPKLLIQFQNNGVVDDSQLPKDRFSAERLKGVDSTLKIQPAKLEDSAVYLCASKAGTSGLAQYFGPGTRLLVL.